These 24 T cell receptor beta chains were sequenced from one sample in a study of shared T cell receptors in the human thymus (dated by TCRdb to about 2021). Libraries were built with the immunoSEQ multiplex PCR assay. The clones in this table, taken by TCRdb from immuneACCESS, are in-frame only. Not every clone is retained; where verified, under half of the shortfall comes from an unresolved V gene, and the cause of the rest is unknown. The sample yields 700,000 or so clones; 80% to 90% were counted once. Roughly 0.01% of the sample comes from the top ten. These records were also assigned to another study, of human thymus T cells.

The sequenced sample consisted of thymocytes. The origin of the receptors is a girl under three years old with a congenital heart defect. Donor details come from another sample of the same person, matched by shared clones.

This chain joins TRBV6-5 and TRBJ2-5; maybe TRBD1 (6 bases). V lost 4 bases, J lost 2 bases, and 14 bases lay in between. The CDR3 has 15 residues. The germline CDR1 and CDR2 sequences are MNHEY and SVGAGI. The CDR3 bases are TGTGCCAGCAGTTCTCCGGGACAACCACAAGAGACCCAGTACTTC. Translated, it gives CASSSPGQPQETQYF.

The chain carries TRBV5-5 and TRBJ1-2, with TRBD1 identical over 7 bases. The CDR3 covers 14 residues. The V segment lost 1 base and the J segment 7 bases; nucleotides outside the gene matches: 7. Germline CDR1 reads SGHKS; CDR2 reads YYEKEE (reference sequence). CDR3 protein: CASSLPGGSGGYTF. In nucleotides, the CDR3 is TGTGCCAGCAGCTTGCCAGGGGGATCGGGTGGCTACACCTTC.

V is TRBV4-1 and J is TRBJ2-3, with 8 bases fitting TRBD2. The trim removed 1 base at V and 4 bases at J, leaving 10 bases unmatched. The CDR3 spans 17 residues. Per germline, CDR1 MGHRA and CDR2 YSYEKL. CDR3 amino acids: CASSQVHKGTRPDTQYF. The CDR3 DNA is TGCGCCAGCAGCCAAGTGCATAAAGGGACTAGGCCAGATACGCAGTATTTT.

This rearrangement joins TRBV4-3 to TRBJ1-1, with 8 bases aligning to TRBD1. The germline gives CDR1 LGHNA, CDR2 YSLEER. The CDR3 consists of 16 residues. With 1 base clipped from V and 3 bases from J, the junction kept 7 bases outside the gene matches. CDR3 nucleotides: TGCGCCAGCAGCCAAGGTTCCAGGGGGCATCACACTGAAGCTTTCTTT. It encodes CASSQGSRGHHTEAFF.

The chain joins TRBV7-8 to TRBJ1-4; 11 bases agree with TRBD1. The germline CDR1 and CDR2 sequences are SGHVS and FQNEAQ. This CDR3 is built from 19 residues. The J segment lost 6 bases and the V segment lost 4 bases, leaving 16 bases of the junction unmatched. DNA of the CDR3: TGTGCCAGCAGCTATGCGTGGACAGGGGGCATACGGGACCATGAAAAACTGTTTTTT. Residues: CASSYAWTGGIRDHEKLFF.

The gene calls are TRBV12-5 and TRBJ1-2; D perhaps matches TRBD1 (5 bases). Germline CDR1 and CDR2: LGHNT and FRNRAP. The CDR3 totals 16 residues. V was pared by 5 bases and J by 2 bases, with 18 bases between. The CDR3 here is CASGPRERQSNYGYTF. DNA of the CDR3: TGTGCTAGTGGTCCCCGAGAAAGACAGAGCAACTATGGCTACACCTTC.

This chain joins TRBV7-2 and TRBJ2-7; 7 bases match TRBD1. This CDR3 is 16 amino acids long. The V segment lost 1 base and the J segment 3 bases; nucleotides outside the gene matches: 9. The germline CDR1 and CDR2 sequences are SGHTA and FQGNSA. The CDR3 region is CASSLERTGRIYEQYF. CDR3 DNA: TGTGCCAGCAGCTTAGAAAGGACAGGAAGGATCTACGAGCAGTACTTC.

V gene TRBV4-2 combines with J gene TRBJ2-3; D not resolved. The CDR3 is 15 amino acids. CDR1 and CDR2 (germline): LGHNA, YNFKEQ. Trimming pared 0 bases from V and 0 bases from J, leaving 7 bases between. The CDR3 sequence is CASSQDAASTDTQYF. The CDR3 DNA reads as TGTGCCAGCAGCCAAGATGCGGCTAGCACAGATACGCAGTATTTT.

This chain links TRBV5-6 with TRBJ1-6, with D unclear. This CDR3 is built from 12 residues. The V end lost 6 bases, the J end lost 10 bases, and 11 bases lay between the germline ends. Germline CDR1 is SGHDT and CDR2 is YYEEEE. CDR3 amino acids: CASTRRGSPLHF. DNA of the CDR3: TGTGCCAGCACGAGACGGGGATCACCCCTCCACTTT.

V gene TRBV2 combines with J gene TRBJ1-6; possible D gene TRBD1, 6 bases. CDR3 length: 16 residues. The V and J ends lost 5 bases and 7 bases respectively, with 18 bases between them. Germline V gene data show CDR1 as SNHLY and CDR2 as FYNNEI. The CDR3: CASSKGGVSHNSPLHF. The CDR3 DNA sequence: TGTGCCAGCAGTAAAGGGGGGGTATCTCACAATTCACCCCTCCACTTT. Filled out from reference TRBV2 and TRBJ1-6, the complete variable domain reads EPEVTQTPSHQVTQMGQEVILRCVPISNHLYFYWYRQILGQKVEFLVSFYNNEISEKSEIFDDQFSVERPDGSNFTLKIRSTKLEDSAMYFCASSKGGVSHNSPLHFGNGTRLTVT.

The chain employs TRBV5-1 and TRBJ1-2; 9 nucleotides match TRBD1. V shed 0 bases, J shed 6 bases, and the junction held 6 bases outside the gene matches. The CDR3 runs to 15 residues. Germline CDR1 and CDR2: SGHRS and YFSETQ. The CDR3 protein is CASSLEAGTGNGYTF. The CDR3 DNA sequence: TGCGCCAGCAGCTTGGAAGCCGGGACAGGGAATGGCTACACCTTC.

The chain carries TRBV14 and TRBJ2-2; 7 bases align to TRBD1. The CDR3 is 14 amino acids. Per germline, CDR1 SGHDN and CDR2 FVKESK. V lost 6 bases to trimming and J lost 4 bases; unmatched junction nucleotides: 5. CDR3 coding DNA: TGTGCCAGCAGTCAACAGGGGCCCACCGGGGAGCTGTTTTTT. Amino acid sequence: CASSQQGPTGELFF.

V and J are TRBV9 and TRBJ1-2, with TRBD1 matching over 9 bases. The germline V gene has CDR1 SGDLS and CDR2 YYNGEE. This CDR3 spans 13 amino acids. V shed 5 bases and J 3 bases; nucleotides not matched to a gene: 2. The CDR3, as DNA: TGTGCCAGCAGAGGGACAGGGCACTATGGCTACACCTTC. It translates to CASRGTGHYGYTF.

This chain connects TRBV6-1 to TRBJ2-6; 8 positions agree with TRBD1. This CDR3 is built from 15 residues. Unmatched junction bases numbered 4, after V lost 7 bases and J lost 2 bases. Germline V gene lookup returns CDR1 MNHNS and CDR2 SASEGT. The CDR3 nucleotides read TGTGCCAGCACCGCAGGGGGCACTGGGGCCAACGTCCTGACTTTC. Translated, it gives CASTAGGTGANVLTF.

V gene TRBV6-1 combines with J gene TRBJ1-4; TRBD1 matches at 9 bases. Germline loops: CDR1 MNHNS, CDR2 SASEGT. V lost 4 bases, J lost 0 bases, and 12 bases stayed unmatched. The CDR3 has 19 residues. The chain's CDR3 is CASSVGNRGRVATNEKLFF. CDR3 in DNA: TGTGCCAGCAGTGTAGGGAACAGGGGGCGAGTTGCAACTAATGAAAAACTGTTTTTT.

CDR3 region: CASSSTLRGNYEQYF. CDR3 DNA: TGCGCCAGCAGCTCCACCCTCAGGGGCAACTACGAGCAGTACTTC. J is TRBJ2-7 and V is TRBV5-1; a weak D match, TRBD1 (6 bases). The germline gives CDR1 SGHRS, CDR2 YFSETQ. The V and J ends lost 3 bases and 3 bases respectively, with 16 bases between them. The CDR3 length is 15 residues.

This clone was seen just once. V usage is TRBV5-1 and J usage is TRBJ1-4, with 9 bases that match TRBD1. The CDR3 consists of 17 residues. V lost 8 bases to trimming and J lost 1 base; unmatched junction nucleotides: 12. Per germline, CDR1 SGHRS and CDR2 YFSETQ. For the CDR3, the DNA is TGCGCCAGTCAGACAGGGGGTAGAACAGGAACTAATGAAAAACTGTTTTTT. Residues: CASQTGGRTGTNEKLFF.

The chain links TRBV13 to TRBJ2-5; the D gene is possibly TRBD1 (5 bases). The CDR3 extends over 14 amino acids. The germline V and J ends were trimmed by 6 bases and 5 bases, with 16 bases remaining between them. Looked up from germline, CDR1 is PRHDT and CDR2 is FYEKMQ (reference sequence). The CDR3 region has the DNA TGTGCCAGCAGACCCGTTAGCAGGGTGGAGACCCAGTACTTC. Amino acid sequence: CASRPVSRVETQYF.

Here the CDR3 reads CASSQDGSVYYGYTF. The DNA of the CDR3 is TGTGCCAGCAGCCAAGATGGTAGTGTTTACTATGGCTACACCTTC. J is TRBJ1-2 and V is TRBV14; D unresolved. The germline CDR1 and CDR2 sequences are SGHDN and FVKESK. This CDR3 comprises 15 residues. The ends were cut back, 0 bases at V and 3 bases at J, with 11 bases in the middle.

The V call is TRBV28, the J call TRBJ1-1; D remains unclear. Germline V lookup: CDR1 MDHEN, CDR2 SYDVKM. This CDR3 has 12 amino acids. The V end was cut by 6 bases, the J end by 10 bases, with 15 bases between. CDR3 loop: CASSFTTRGAFF. The CDR3 nucleotides are TGTGCCAGCAGCTTCACCACCCGGGGAGCTTTCTTT.

The rearrangement joins TRBV4-2 to TRBJ1-2, with 7 bases fitting TRBD1. The junction had 4 bases not matched to a gene; V was cut back by 1 base and J by 8 bases. Germline V gives CDR1 LGHNA, CDR2 YNFKEQ. This CDR3 spans 13 amino acids. CDR3 sequence reads: CASSQARGHGYTF. The DNA for the CDR3 is TGTGCCAGCAGCCAAGCGAGGGGGCACGGCTACACCTTC.

The CDR3 region has the DNA TGTGCCAGCAGCTTAGCTGTACTAGCGGGGGGGAAACTCTGTAATGAGCAGTTCTTC. Amino acid sequence: CASSLAVLAGGKLCNEQFF. The V and J genes are TRBV7-2 and TRBJ2-1; 13 bases line up with TRBD2. V gave up 0 bases and J gave up 7 bases; unmatched junction bases: 12. Germline values: CDR1 SGHTA, CDR2 FQGNSA. The CDR3 runs 19 residues.

The J gene is TRBJ2-3, the V gene TRBV4-1; a weak D match, TRBD2 (7 bases). The CDR3 sequence is 15 residues long. Trimming stripped 3 bases from V and 3 bases from J, with 13 bases between. The germline gives CDR1 MGHRA, CDR2 YSYEKL. The CDR3 DNA follows: TGCGCCAGCAGCCATAGGGGGGGCCCTACAGATACGCAGTATTTT. Translating gives CASSHRGGPTDTQYF.

V usage is TRBV10-3 and J usage is TRBJ2-3, with a tentative D call TRBD1 (5 bases). V was trimmed by 10 bases and J by 3 bases, leaving 11 bases between them. The CDR3 spans 12 residues. Germline CDR1 and CDR2: ENHRY and SYGVKD. This CDR3 is CATEGATDTQYF. Here the CDR3 DNA reads TGTGCCACCGAAGGGGCAACAGATACGCAGTATTTT.